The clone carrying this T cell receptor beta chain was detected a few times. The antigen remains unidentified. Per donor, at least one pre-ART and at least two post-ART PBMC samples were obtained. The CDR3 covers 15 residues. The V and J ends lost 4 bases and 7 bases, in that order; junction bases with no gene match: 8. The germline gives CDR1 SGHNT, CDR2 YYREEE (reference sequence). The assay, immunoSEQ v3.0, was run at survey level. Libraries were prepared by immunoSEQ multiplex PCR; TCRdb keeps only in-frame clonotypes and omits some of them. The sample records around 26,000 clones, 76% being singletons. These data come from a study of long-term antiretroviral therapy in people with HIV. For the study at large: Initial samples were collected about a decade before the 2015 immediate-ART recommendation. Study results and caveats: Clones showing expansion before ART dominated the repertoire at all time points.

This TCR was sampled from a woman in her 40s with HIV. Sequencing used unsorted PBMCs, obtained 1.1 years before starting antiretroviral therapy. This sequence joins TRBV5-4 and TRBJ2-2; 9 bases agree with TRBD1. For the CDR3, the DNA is TGTGCCAGCAGCCGTGACAGGGGGTGGGACGGGGAGCTGTTTTTT. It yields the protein CASSRDRGWDGELFF.